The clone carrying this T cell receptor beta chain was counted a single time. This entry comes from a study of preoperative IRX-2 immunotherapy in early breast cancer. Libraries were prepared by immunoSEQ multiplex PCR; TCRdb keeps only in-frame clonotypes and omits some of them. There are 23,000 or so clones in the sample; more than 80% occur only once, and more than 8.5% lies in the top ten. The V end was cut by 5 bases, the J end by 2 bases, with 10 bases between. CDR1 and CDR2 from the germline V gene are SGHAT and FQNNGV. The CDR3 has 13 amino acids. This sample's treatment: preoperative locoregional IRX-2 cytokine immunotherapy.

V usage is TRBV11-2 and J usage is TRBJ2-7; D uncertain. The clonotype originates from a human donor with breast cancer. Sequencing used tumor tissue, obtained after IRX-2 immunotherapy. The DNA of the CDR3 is TGTGCCAGCAGCGAGGAAGGCACCTACGAGCAGTACTTC. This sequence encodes CASSEEGTYEQYF.